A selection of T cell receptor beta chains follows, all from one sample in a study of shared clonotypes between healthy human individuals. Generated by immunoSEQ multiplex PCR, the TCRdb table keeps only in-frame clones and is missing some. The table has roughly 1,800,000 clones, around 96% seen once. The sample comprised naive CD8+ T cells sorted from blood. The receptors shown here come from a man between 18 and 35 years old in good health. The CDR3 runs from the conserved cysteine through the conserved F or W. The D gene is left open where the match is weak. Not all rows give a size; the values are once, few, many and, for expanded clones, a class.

CDR3 DNA: TGTGCCAGCATGGCTAGCGGGGAATCAGATACGCAGTATTTT
CDR3 protein: CASMASGESDTQYF
J gene: TRBJ2-3
D gene: TRBD2
clone size: NA
V gene: TRBV28

CDR3 DNA: TGCGCCAGCAGCTTGGGGACAGGGTGGCAGCCCCAGCATTTT
CDR3 protein: CASSLGTGWQPQHF
J gene: TRBJ1-5
D gene: TRBD1
clone size: once
V gene: TRBV5-1

CDR3 DNA: TGTGCCAGCTCACCACCCGGGACCAACGAGCAGTACTTC
CDR3 protein: CASSPPGTNEQYF
J gene: TRBJ2-7
D gene: NA
clone size: NA
V gene: TRBV18

CDR3 DNA: TGTGCCTGGAGTGGGCTAGCGGGGGCCCAAGAGACCCAGTACTTC
CDR3 protein: CAWSGLAGAQETQYF
J gene: TRBJ2-5
D gene: TRBD2
clone size: NA
V gene: TRBV30

CDR3 DNA: TGCGCCAGCAGCTTGGGGCTAGCGGGAGCCCACGAGCAGTACTTC
CDR3 protein: CASSLGLAGAHEQYF
J gene: TRBJ2-7
D gene: TRBD2
clone size: NA
V gene: TRBV5-1

CDR3 DNA: TGCGCCAGCAGCCAGTATATCCCCGGGACAGGCCATGGCTACACCTTC
CDR3 protein: CASSQYIPGTGHGYTF
J gene: TRBJ1-2
D gene: TRBD1
clone size: NA
V gene: TRBV4-3

CDR3 DNA: TGTGCCAGCAGGCCCGGGACAGGGACATATAATTCACCCCTCCACTTT
CDR3 protein: CASRPGTGTYNSPLHF
J gene: TRBJ1-6
D gene: TRBD1
clone size: NA
V gene: TRBV27

CDR3 DNA: TGTGCCAGCAGTCACCTGGGGGGTCCAGGAGAGCAGTACTTC
CDR3 protein: CASSHLGGPGEQYF
J gene: TRBJ2-7
D gene: NA
clone size: NA
V gene: TRBV11-2

CDR3 DNA: TGTGCCAGCAGTTGGGCACCGGGACTAGGTCCTGAGCAGTTCTTC
CDR3 protein: CASSWAPGLGPEQFF
J gene: TRBJ2-1
D gene: TRBD2
clone size: NA
V gene: TRBV6-5

CDR3 DNA: TGTGCCAGCAGCTTACCAGGACAGGGGGTAGGTGAGCAGTACTTC
CDR3 protein: CASSLPGQGVGEQYF
J gene: TRBJ2-7
D gene: TRBD1
clone size: once
V gene: TRBV11-2

CDR3 DNA: TGTGCCAGCAGCTTAGGAAGTGACAAAGCTTTCTTT
CDR3 protein: CASSLGSDKAFF
J gene: TRBJ1-1
D gene: NA
clone size: NA
V gene: TRBV7-9

CDR3 DNA: TGCGCCAGCAGCCAAGTGACCAGGGGCCATCCGGGCTCCTACAATGAGCAGTTCTTC
CDR3 protein: CASSQVTRGHPGSYNEQFF
J gene: TRBJ2-1
D gene: NA
clone size: NA
V gene: TRBV4-1

CDR3 DNA: TGTGCCAGCAGAGGGAGGGGGCTCCCCACAGATACGCAGTATTTT
CDR3 protein: CASRGRGLPTDTQYF
J gene: TRBJ2-3
D gene: NA
clone size: NA
V gene: TRBV5-7

CDR3 DNA: TGTGCCAGCAGCTTTCGGCAGGGGGACACTGAAGCTTTCTTT
CDR3 protein: CASSFRQGDTEAFF
J gene: TRBJ1-1
D gene: TRBD1
clone size: NA
V gene: TRBV11-2

CDR3 DNA: TGTGCCAGCAAAGTCTCCGGAGGGGGGAATGAGCAGTTCTTC
CDR3 protein: CASKVSGGGNEQFF
J gene: TRBJ2-1
D gene: NA
clone size: NA
V gene: TRBV25-1

CDR3 DNA: TGTGCCAGCAGTGAAGTAGCAGGGCAGGAGACCCAGTACTTC
CDR3 protein: CASSEVAGQETQYF
J gene: TRBJ2-5
D gene: NA
clone size: once
V gene: TRBV2

CDR3 DNA: TGTGCCAGTAGTATCCTTGGGTACAATGAGCAGTTCTTC
CDR3 protein: CASSILGYNEQFF
J gene: TRBJ2-1
D gene: NA
clone size: NA
V gene: TRBV19

CDR3 DNA: TGTGCCAGCAGCTCGTGGGACAGGGCCAGCGGAGGCTACACCTTC
CDR3 protein: CASSSWDRASGGYTF
J gene: TRBJ1-2
D gene: TRBD1
clone size: NA
V gene: TRBV2

CDR3 DNA: TGTGCCAGCAGAAGTGGACAGGGTAGGGGCTCTGAAGCTTTCTTT
CDR3 protein: CASRSGQGRGSEAFF
J gene: TRBJ1-1
D gene: TRBD1
clone size: once
V gene: TRBV6-5

CDR3 DNA: TGTGCCAGCAGCCCTCTAGACAGGGACCCAGATACGCAGTATTTT
CDR3 protein: CASSPLDRDPDTQYF
J gene: TRBJ2-3
D gene: TRBD1
clone size: NA
V gene: TRBV6-6

CDR3 DNA: TGCGCCAGCAGCCAAGGACCCCGGGCGGGCTCCTACAATGAGCAGTTCTTC
CDR3 protein: CASSQGPRAGSYNEQFF
J gene: TRBJ2-1
D gene: NA
clone size: NA
V gene: TRBV4-1

CDR3 DNA: TGTGCCAGTAGTATAGCCGTCGCCACTGAAGCTTTCTTT
CDR3 protein: CASSIAVATEAFF
J gene: TRBJ1-1
D gene: NA
clone size: NA
V gene: TRBV19